These 8 T cell receptor beta chains originate from one sample sequenced in a study of cytomegalovirus exposure and HLA in healthy donors. Primers included in the PCR were 60 Vbeta and 13 Jbeta primers. TCRdb's table, derived via immunoSEQ multiplex PCR, lists solely in-frame clones and lacks some. The table lists more than 150,000 clones, 82% of them singletons. The sample was PBMCs. Receptor source: a middle-aged man in good health and CMV-seronegative.

V gene TRBV7-6 combines with J gene TRBJ2-2; 8 bases match TRBD1. The germline V gene has CDR1 SGHVS and CDR2 FNYEAQ. V shed 1 base, J shed 1 base, and the junction held 5 bases outside the gene matches. The CDR3 has 17 amino acids. This chain's CDR3 is CASSLGAGGMNTGELFF. As DNA, the CDR3 is TGTGCCAGCAGCTTAGGGGCAGGGGGCATGAACACCGGGGAGCTGTTTTTT.

The chain joins TRBV10-3 to TRBJ2-1; 13 bases are shared with TRBD2. V trimming: 2 bases; J trimming: 6 bases; junction bases outside the gene matches: 4. The CDR3 totals 16 residues. Germline values: CDR1 ENHRY, CDR2 SYGVKD. CDR3 in DNA: TGTGCCATCAGTGAGGGACTAGCGGGAGTCCGCAATGAGCAGTTCTTC. It encodes CAISEGLAGVRNEQFF.

This rearrangement joins TRBV2 to TRBJ2-1; no reliable D call. This CDR3 region has 14 residues. From germline, CDR1 is SNHLY and CDR2 FYNNEI. V was trimmed by 4 bases and J by 0 bases, leaving 7 bases between them. For the CDR3, the DNA is TGTGCCAGCAGTGCGATCAGCTCCTACAATGAGCAGTTCTTC. As protein: CASSAISSYNEQFF.

This chain uses TRBV7-9 with TRBJ2-1; TRBD2 matches at 13 bases. The CDR3 is 15 residues long. In germline, CDR1 is SEHNR, CDR2 FQNEAQ (reference sequence). With V trimmed by 0 bases and J by 14 bases, 7 bases remained unmatched. The CDR3 DNA reads as TGTGCCAGCAGCTTAGCGTACGGGACTAGCGGGAACGAGTTCTTC. Translation: CASSLAYGTSGNEFF.

The chain has TRBV28 and TRBJ1-2; D possibly corresponds to TRBD1 (6 bases). V lost 6 bases to trimming and J lost 4 bases, with 9 bases between them. This CDR3 contains 12 residues. Germline CDR1 MDHEN, CDR2 SYDVKM. CDR3 sequence (DNA): TGTGCCAGCAGCACAGGGTTCTATGGCTACACCTTC. This codes for CASSTGFYGYTF.

V gene TRBV4-2 combines with J gene TRBJ2-3; 7 bases are shared with TRBD2. CDR3 length: 15 amino acids. V gave up 1 base and J gave up 4 bases; unmatched junction bases: 5. CDR1 and CDR2 (germline): LGHNA, YNFKEQ. The CDR3 loop is CASSQGGGRSDTQYF. CDR3 in DNA: TGTGCCAGCAGCCAAGGGGGGGGGAGGTCAGATACGCAGTATTTT.

The rearrangement links TRBV7-2 to TRBJ1-5; D not certain. CDR3 length: 12 amino acids. Germline lookup yields CDR1 SGHTA and CDR2 FQGNSA. The V end lost 8 bases, the J end lost 0 bases, and 5 bases lay between the germline ends. The CDR3 here is CASGPSNQPQHF. CDR3 nucleotide sequence: TGTGCCAGCGGCCCTAGCAATCAGCCCCAGCATTTT.

The V and J genes are TRBV28 and TRBJ1-4; D not certain. The CDR3 is 15 amino acids. Germline V gives CDR1 MDHEN, CDR2 SYDVKM. Deletions cut 5 bases from V and 3 bases from J, with 13 bases between. Here the CDR3 DNA reads TGTGCCAGCAGTACCCTCGGGATACCTAATGAAAAACTGTTTTTT. It encodes CASSTLGIPNEKLFF.